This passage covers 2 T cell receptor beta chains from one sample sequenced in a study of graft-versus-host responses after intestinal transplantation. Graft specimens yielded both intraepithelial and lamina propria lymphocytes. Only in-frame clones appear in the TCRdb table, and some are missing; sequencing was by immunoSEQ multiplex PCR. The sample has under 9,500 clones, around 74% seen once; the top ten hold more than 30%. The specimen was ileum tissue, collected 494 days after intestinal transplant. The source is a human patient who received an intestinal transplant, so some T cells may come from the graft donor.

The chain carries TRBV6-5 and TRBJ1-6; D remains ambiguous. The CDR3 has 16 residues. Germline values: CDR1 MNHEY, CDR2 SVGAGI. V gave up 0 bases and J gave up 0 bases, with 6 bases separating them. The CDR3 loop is CASSYSRSSYNSPLHF. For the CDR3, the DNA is TGTGCCAGCAGTTACTCGAGAAGCTCCTATAATTCACCCCTCCACTTT.

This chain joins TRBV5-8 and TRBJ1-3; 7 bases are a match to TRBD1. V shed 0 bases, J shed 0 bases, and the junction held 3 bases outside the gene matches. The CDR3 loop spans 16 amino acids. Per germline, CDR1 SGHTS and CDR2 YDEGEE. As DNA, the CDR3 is TGTGCCAGCAGCTTGGGCAGGGGGAGCTCTGGAAACACCATATATTTT. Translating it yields CASSLGRGSSGNTIYF.